Listed here are 13 T cell receptor beta chains from one sample, sequenced in a study of T cells in Graves' hyperthyroidism and ophthalmopathy (dated by TCRdb to the late 2010s). The library came from multiplex PCR. Data came from an Illumina HiSeq 2000. The TCR beta CDR3 regions were amplified from the RNA transcripts. The first round of RT-PCR for the TCR CDR3 was performed with the HTBI primer set and the Qiagen OneStep RT-PCR kit. TCRdb reanalyzed the raw reads on its own, using fastp at Q25 for trimming and MiXCR for clone calling, and kept in-frame beta chains. Rows with a matching CDR3 protein are joined into one entry that keeps the most common DNA and genes. A total of under 350,000 distinct CDR3 sequences appear in this sample, about 17% of them only once. Approximately 60% of the sample is taken by the ten largest. The material sequenced was blood. All receptors derive from a woman aged 60 to 75 with Graves' ophthalmopathy.

The chain is built from TRBV7-2 and TRBJ1-1, with 8 bases identical to TRBD1. V lost 0 bases to trimming and J lost 4 bases; unmatched junction nucleotides: 1. The CDR3 is made up of 14 amino acids. Germline V lookup: CDR1 SGHTA, CDR2 FQGNSA. CDR3 sequence (DNA): TGTGCCAGCAGCTTAGCGGACAGGGTCACTGAAGCTTTCTTT. Protein sequence: CASSLADRVTEAFF.

The rearrangement uses TRBV7-9 and TRBJ1-2; possible D gene TRBD1, 6 bases. Germline V gene sequence: CDR1 SEHNR, CDR2 FQNEAQ (reference sequence). V was clipped by 5 bases and J by 7 bases, with 11 bases between them. The CDR3 has 12 residues. CDR3 region: CASSQVTGGYTF. CDR3 sequence (DNA): TGTGCCAGCAGCCAAGTGACAGGTGGCTACACCTTC. The full variable domain, in which reference TRBV7-9 and TRBJ1-2 provide the parts outside the CDR3, is DTGVSQNPRHKITKRGQNVTFRCDPISEHNRLYWYRQTLGQGPEFLTYFQNEAQLEKSRLLSDRFSAERPKGSFSTLEIQRTEQGDSAMYLCASSQVTGGYTFGSGTRLTVV.

The chain employs TRBV7-9 and TRBJ2-1; D perhaps matches TRBD2 (6 bases). The CDR3 has 17 residues. Per germline, CDR1 SEHNR and CDR2 FQNEAQ (reference sequence). V gave up 3 bases and J gave up 8 bases, with 23 bases separating them. The CDR3 loop reads CASSLGVERLVMDEQFF. Written as DNA, the CDR3 is TGTGCCAGCAGCTTGGGGGTGGAGAGACTAGTTATGGATGAGCAGTTCTTC.

The chain joins TRBV5-1 to TRBJ2-7; TRBD1 matches 9 bases. Germline V gives CDR1 SGHRS, CDR2 YFSETQ. The CDR3 consists of 17 residues. V lost 2 bases to trimming and J lost 0 bases; unmatched junction nucleotides: 9. CDR3 loop: CASSFSTGTGPSYEQYF. In DNA form, the CDR3 reads TGCGCCAGCAGCTTCAGTACCGGGACAGGGCCCTCCTACGAGCAGTACTTC.

This clonotype has only a few counts. Here the CDR3 DNA reads TGCAGTGCTCCCCAGGGGCGGGTTTCGTCCTACGAGCAGTACTTC. Translation: CSAPQGRVSSYEQYF. V and J are TRBV20-1 and TRBJ2-7, with D perhaps matching TRBD1 (6 bases). The length of the CDR3 is 15 residues. Germline V lookup: CDR1 DFQATT, CDR2 SNEGSKA (reference sequence). With 5 bases removed from V and 1 base from J, the gap between germline ends came to 18 bases.

This clonotype has ten or more counts. The rearrangement links TRBV20-1 to TRBJ1-5; 8 bases are a match to TRBD1. The CDR3 is 14 amino acids. Germline values: CDR1 DFQATT, CDR2 SNEGSKA (reference sequence). J was trimmed by 5 bases and V by 3 bases; bases with no gene match: 6. The CDR3 DNA follows: TGCAGTGCTAGTTTCGGACAGGGTGATCAGCCCCAGCATTTT. It is translated as CSASFGQGDQPQHF.

This rearrangement joins TRBV20-1 to TRBJ2-7; 14 bases line up with TRBD2. V lost 0 bases and J lost 6; bases outside the gene matches: 4. CDR3 length: 15 amino acids. Germline CDR1 DFQATT, CDR2 SNEGSKA (reference sequence). CDR3 sequence (DNA): TGCAGTGCTAGAGATGGGACTAGCGGGAGCTCCGAGCAGTACTTC. Its translation: CSARDGTSGSSEQYF.

V gene TRBV7-2 combines with J gene TRBJ1-5; 10 bases match TRBD1. From germline, CDR1 is SGHTA and CDR2 FQGNSA. The junction had 9 bases not matched to a gene; V was cut back by 1 base and J by 0 bases. There are 19 residues in the CDR3. The CDR3 DNA reads as TGTGCCAGCAGCTTAGTAGCCGGGACAGGGGCATATAGCAATCAGCCCCAGCATTTT. Protein product: CASSLVAGTGAYSNQPQHF.

This clonotype came up many times. The chain has TRBV11-3 and TRBJ1-5; D gene ambiguous. Germline V lookup: CDR1 SGHNT, CDR2 YENEEA. The CDR3 length is 15 residues. The V end was cut by 4 bases, the J end by 0 bases, with 10 bases between. The CDR3 bases are TGTGCCAGCAGCTCTGACGGCTATAGCAATCAGCCCCAGCATTTT. Its protein product is CASSSDGYSNQPQHF. Full variable domain (rest looked up from reference TRBV11-3 and TRBJ1-5): EAGVVQSPRYKIIEKKQPVAFWCNPISGHNTLYWYLQNLGQGPELLIRYENEEAVDDSQLPKDRFSAERLKGVDSTLKIQPAELGDSAVYLCASSSDGYSNQPQHFGDGTRLSIL.

The V and J genes are TRBV19 and TRBJ2-7; D is perhaps TRBD2 (5 bases). V was shortened by 8 bases and J by 2 bases, with 19 bases between the two germline ends. The germline V gene has CDR1 LNHDA and CDR2 SQIVND (reference sequence). The CDR3 is 15 residues long. CDR3 sequence (DNA): TGTGCCAGTTCTCAGAGCGGCACACCAACCTACGAGCAGTACTTC. This translates into CASSQSGTPTYEQYF.

This clonotype occurred many times. This chain connects TRBV30 to TRBJ1-1, with D possibly TRBD1 on 5 matching bases. V dropped 6 bases and J dropped 0 bases, with 8 bases sitting between them. Looked up from germline, CDR1 is GTSNPN and CDR2 is SVGIG (reference sequence). The CDR3 is 12 residues long. The CDR3, as DNA: TGTGCCTGCCAGACAGTGAACACTGAAGCTTTCTTT. Its translation: CACQTVNTEAFF.

This clonotype was detected many times. Written as DNA, the CDR3 is TGTGCCTGGAGTCGCGGGGCGTACAATGAGCAGTTCTTC. Translation gives CAWSRGAYNEQFF. This chain connects TRBV30 to TRBJ2-1, with a weak D call TRBD2 (6 bases). V lost 2 bases and J lost 4, with 9 bases in between. Germline-derived CDR1 and CDR2 are GTSNPN and SVGIG (reference sequence). This CDR3 is 13 amino acids long.

This clonotype was seen at least ten times. The chain links TRBV20-1 to TRBJ1-5; no clear D gene. Germline values: CDR1 DFQATT, CDR2 SNEGSKA (reference sequence). With 2 bases removed from V and 2 bases from J, the gap between germline ends came to 7 bases. This CDR3 comprises 13 residues. CDR3: CSARSPGNQPQHF. As DNA, the CDR3 is TGCAGTGCTAGAAGTCCAGGCAATCAGCCCCAGCATTTT.